These 10 T cell receptor beta chains share one sample of origin, sequenced in a study of blood T cell repertoires in COVID-19. Repertoires were generated with immunoSEQ multiplex PCR, while TCRdb's copy carries only in-frame clones and drops some. Of about 330,000 clones in the sample, roughly 88% were seen once. Sequencing was performed on peripheral blood. Every receptor here comes from a woman between 45 and 60 years old with acute or convalescent COVID-19.

This chain links TRBV5-1 with TRBJ2-7; D perhaps matches TRBD1 (5 bases). CDR1 SGHRS and CDR2 YFSETQ come from the germline V gene. Trimming left V 0 bases short and J 5 bases short, with 9 bases between. This CDR3 is built from 13 residues. The CDR3 sequence: CASSLEGANEQYF. Written as DNA, the CDR3 is TGCGCCAGCAGCTTGGAAGGGGCTAACGAGCAGTACTTC.

The CDR3 DNA reads TGTGCCAGTAGTATAAACGCAGGGGGAAGTCAGCCCCAGCATTTT. Protein product: CASSINAGGSQPQHF. The V and J genes are TRBV19 and TRBJ1-5; 7 nucleotides align to TRBD1. Looked up from germline, CDR1 is LNHDA and CDR2 is SQIVND (reference sequence). V gave up 2 bases and J gave up 6 bases; unmatched junction bases: 7. CDR3 length: 15 amino acids.

This rearrangement joins TRBV28 to TRBJ1-5, with TRBD1 identical over 11 bases. With V trimmed by 6 bases and J by 2 bases, 12 bases remained unmatched. This CDR3 region has 18 residues. CDR1 and CDR2 (germline): MDHEN, SYDVKM. CDR3 residues: CASRSGTGGRWGNQPQHF. CDR3 DNA: TGTGCCAGCAGGTCCGGGACAGGGGGACGGTGGGGCAATCAGCCCCAGCATTTT. The full variable domain, with the rest looked up from reference TRBV28 and TRBJ1-5, is DVKVTQSSRYLVKRTGEKVFLECVQDMDHENMFWYRQDPGLGLRLIYFSYDVKMKEKGDIPEGYSVSREKKERFSLILESASTNQTSMYLCASRSGTGGRWGNQPQHFGDGTRLSIL.

This clone has a handful of counts. V is TRBV18 and J is TRBJ1-1; D unclear. The V end lost 5 bases, the J end lost 0 bases, and 13 bases lay between the germline ends. This CDR3 contains 15 residues. CDR1 and CDR2 from the germline V gene are KGHSH and LQKENI. The CDR3 loop is CASSASQIMNTEAFF. The CDR3 bases are TGTGCCAGCTCAGCCTCACAGATTATGAACACTGAAGCTTTCTTT.

The chain links TRBV2 to TRBJ2-5, with TRBD2 matching over 8 bases. The CDR3 length is 14 residues. Germline V gene lookup returns CDR1 SNHLY and CDR2 FYNNEI. Trimming took 7 bases from V and 2 from J; bases not matched to a gene: 6. The CDR3 region is CASNNIAGQETQYF. The CDR3 DNA follows: TGTGCCAGCAACAATATAGCGGGGCAAGAGACCCAGTACTTC.

This clone came up a few times. The chain links TRBV9 to TRBJ2-1; 10 bases match TRBD2. Germline assignment: CDR1 SGDLS and CDR2 YYNGEE. V lost 3 bases and J lost 7; bases outside the gene matches: 4. The CDR3 loop spans 14 amino acids. CDR3 amino acids: CASSAGLAKNEQFF. In DNA, the CDR3 is TGTGCCAGCAGCGCGGGACTAGCGAAAAATGAGCAGTTCTTC. The complete variable domain, with remaining parts taken from reference TRBV9 and TRBJ2-1, reads DSGVTQTPKHLITATGQRVTLRCSPRSGDLSVYWYQQSLDQGLQFLIQYYNGEERAKGNILERFSAQQFPDLHSELNLSSLELGDSALYFCASSAGLAKNEQFFGPGTRLTVL.

V and J are TRBV7-3 and TRBJ2-1; unclear D gene. V was pared by 5 bases and J by 1 base, with 12 bases between. Germline V gene sequence: CDR1 SGHTA, CDR2 FQGTGA. This CDR3 comprises 15 residues. The CDR3 loop reads CASSTKVVSYNEQFF. CDR3 coding DNA: TGTGCCAGCAGCACCAAAGTAGTATCCTACAATGAGCAGTTCTTC.

The CDR3 protein is CASSRTEGEGYNEQFF. CDR3 bases: TGTGCCAGCTCACGGACAGAAGGGGAGGGCTACAATGAGCAGTTCTTC. V is TRBV18 and J is TRBJ2-1, with D possibly TRBD2 on 7 matching bases. The CDR3 is made up of 16 amino acids. The V gene lost 4 bases and the J gene lost 3 bases, with 16 bases spanning the gap. Per the germline V gene, CDR1 is KGHSH and CDR2 is LQKENI.

The V and J genes are TRBV28 and TRBJ2-7; a weak D match, TRBD2 (6 bases). Germline V gives CDR1 MDHEN, CDR2 SYDVKM. This CDR3 comprises 19 residues. V was clipped by 4 bases and J by 3 bases, with 28 bases between them. In DNA, the CDR3 is TGTGCCAGCAGTTCCATACCGGGACTGCGACCCCGAGGGTACTACGAGCAGTACTTC. This sequence encodes CASSSIPGLRPRGYYEQYF.

The V call is TRBV19, the J call TRBJ1-5; possibly TRBD1 for D (6 bases). Trimming cost V 4 bases and J 2 bases, with 12 bases left between them. The CDR3 length is 15 residues. CDR1 is LNHDA, CDR2 SQIVND, per germline (reference sequence). The CDR3 DNA sequence: TGTGCCAGTAGTACACGGTCAGGGGGCAATCAGCCCCAGCATTTT. The encoded protein is CASSTRSGGNQPQHF.